This TCR beta chain was retrieved from a study of post-analysis software for immune sequencing data. Study-level information: Some patients lacked subtype; others had relapsing-remitting, secondary progressive or progressive-relapsing disease.

CDR3 size: 15 residues. Germline V lookup: CDR1 SGHRS, CDR2 YFSETQ. V was clipped by 4 bases and J by 5 bases, with 13 bases between them. Study-level points and caveats: With TRBV5-6, TRBV5-1 and TRBV20-1 included, 5 or 6 TRBV segments were more frequent in patients than in controls. Strong co-clustering by F measure was seen for same-batch samples. The study found significantly lower normalized Chao1 diversity in multiple sclerosis patients than in controls.

With regard to this clonotype: The target antigen is unknown.

Included in the TCR beta cDNA libraries were unique molecular identifiers. TCRdb re-analysed the PCR reads in MiXCR, keeping a single row per CDR3 protein. The sample shows approximately 400,000 distinct CDR3 sequences, 30% to 45% of them seen only once. V gene TRBV5-1 combines with J gene TRBJ1-6, with a possible D match to TRBD1 (5 bases). This sequence originates from a girl between 10 and 17 years old with multiple sclerosis. The sequenced sample consisted of blood. In DNA, the CDR3 is TGCGCCAGCAGCCCGTTGGGAGGGGATAATTCACCCCTCCACTTT. Translation gives CASSPLGGDNSPLHF.